Sequencing of this TCR beta chain was carried out in a study of human T cells and chemical hapten exposure. Per the germline V gene, CDR1 is SQVTM and CDR2 is ANQGSEA. CDR3 length: 15 residues. V lost 7 bases and J 7 bases, leaving 22 bases between the germline ends. Each cDNA molecule in the library carried unique molecular identifiers. TCRdb independently ran MiXCR on the RACE reads; one entry per CDR3 protein. Here the sample spans roughly 100,000 distinct CDR3 sequences, around 9% being singletons. This clonotype came up many times. Time point meaning: healthy volunteer bleed at 2 weeks. Before extraction, the whole blood was not fractionated, and total RNA was taken from it.

This TCR was recovered from a female donor in good health. Some clones in this sample may be carry-over from other donors' samples. The V gene is TRBV29-1, the J gene TRBJ1-4; tentative D call: TRBD1 (6 bases). Sequencing was done on a sample of whole blood. CDR3 loop: CSANEGGGGGEKLFF. CDR3 bases: TGCAGCGCGAACGAAGGAGGGGGTGGAGGTGAAAAACTGTTTTTT.